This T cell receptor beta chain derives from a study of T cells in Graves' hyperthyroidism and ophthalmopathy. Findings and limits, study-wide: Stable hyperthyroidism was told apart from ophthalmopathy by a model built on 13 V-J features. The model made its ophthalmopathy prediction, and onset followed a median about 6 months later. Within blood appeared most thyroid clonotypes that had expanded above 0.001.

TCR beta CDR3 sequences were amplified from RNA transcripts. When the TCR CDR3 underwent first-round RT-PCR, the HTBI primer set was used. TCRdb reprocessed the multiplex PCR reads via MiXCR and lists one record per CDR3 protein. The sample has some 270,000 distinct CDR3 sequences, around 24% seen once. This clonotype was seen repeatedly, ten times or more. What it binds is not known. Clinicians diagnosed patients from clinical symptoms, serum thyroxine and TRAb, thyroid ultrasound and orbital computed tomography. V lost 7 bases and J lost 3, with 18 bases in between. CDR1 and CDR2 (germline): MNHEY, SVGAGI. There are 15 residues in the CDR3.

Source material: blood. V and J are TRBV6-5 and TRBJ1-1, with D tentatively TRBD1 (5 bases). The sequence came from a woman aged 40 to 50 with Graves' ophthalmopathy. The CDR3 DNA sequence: TGTGCCAGCACTAGGGGAGGGAAAGGGGACACTGAAGCTTTCTTT. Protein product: CASTRGGKGDTEAFF.